Shown below are 31 T cell receptor beta chains from a single sample sequenced in a study of cytomegalovirus exposure and HLA in healthy donors. The PCR ran on 60 Vbeta and 13 Jbeta primers. Using immunoSEQ multiplex PCR, the repertoire was profiled, and TCRdb retains in-frame clones only, with some absent. The profile shows around 190,000 clones, about 77% of them singletons. The sample taken for sequencing was PBMCs. Every receptor here comes from a man aged 25 to 40 in good health and CMV-seropositive.

This clone was recorded only once. This chain uses TRBV18 with TRBJ1-5; D gene uncertain. V was trimmed by 1 base and J by 2 bases, leaving 9 bases between them. There are 15 residues in the CDR3. CDR1 is KGHSH and CDR2 is LQKENI in the germline V gene. This CDR3 reads CASSPRWEGNQPQHF. As DNA, the CDR3 is TGTGCCAGCTCACCACGATGGGAGGGCAATCAGCCCCAGCATTTT.

The chain couples TRBV9 to TRBJ1-6; a weak D match, TRBD1 (6 bases). The V end lost 0 bases, the J end lost 8 bases, and 9 bases lay between the germline ends. The germline V gene has CDR1 SGDLS and CDR2 YYNGEE. The CDR3 length is 14 residues. The DNA of the CDR3 is TGTGCCAGCAGCGTAGATGCAGGGGATTCACCCCTCCACTTT. Amino acid sequence: CASSVDAGDSPLHF.

Points on this clone: A read error is likely, as this CDR3 ends without the conserved phenylalanine or tryptophan. V usage is TRBV5-3 and J usage is TRBJ1-5, with D perhaps matching TRBD1 (6 bases). TRBV5-3 is recorded as an ORF, its role being uncertain. The CDR3 is 17 amino acids. The V gene lost 5 bases and the J gene lost 3 bases, with 21 bases spanning the gap. The CDR3 DNA follows: TGTGCCAGAAGAGGGGGGGCAGACTGGCCTGCCAATCAGCCCCAGCATCTT. Translating gives CARRGGADWPANQPQHL.

This rearrangement joins TRBV27 to TRBJ2-3; tentatively, D is TRBD2 (6 bases). The length of the CDR3 is 17 residues. Germline loops: CDR1 MNHEY, CDR2 SMNVEV (reference sequence). The V end lost 5 bases, the J end lost 0 bases, and 18 bases lay between the germline ends. The CDR3 DNA reads as TGTGCCAGCAGTCATCCCCTGGGACTCGGGAGCACAGATACGCAGTATTTT. It is translated as CASSHPLGLGSTDTQYF.

This clone was seen only a few times. The germline gene is not matched at one end of the junction; a read error may be the cause. J is TRBJ2-3 and V is TRBV27, with a possible D match to TRBD1 (5 bases). CDR1 and CDR2 (germline): MNHEY, SMNVEV (reference sequence). This CDR3 comprises 11 residues. The CDR3 protein is CASSLGHTQYF. The CDR3 DNA sequence: TGTGCCAGCAGCCTGGGGCATACCCAGTATTTT.

This chain joins TRBV2 and TRBJ2-2; maybe TRBD2 (6 bases). There are 14 residues in the CDR3. Germline CDR1 is SNHLY and CDR2 is FYNNEI. The V gene lost 7 bases and the J gene lost 0 bases, with 9 bases spanning the gap. The CDR3 bases are TGTGCCAGCAAGAGCGGGTCGAACACCGGGGAGCTGTTTTTT. This sequence encodes CASKSGSNTGELFF.

The rearrangement uses TRBV9 and TRBJ1-1; 10 bases line up with TRBD1. CDR1 and CDR2 from the germline V gene are SGDLS and YYNGEE. There are 15 residues in the CDR3. The V and J ends lost 4 bases and 4 bases, in that order; junction bases with no gene match: 7. The CDR3 here is CASSPQRTGGTEAFF. As DNA, the CDR3 is TGTGCCAGCAGCCCCCAAAGGACAGGGGGCACTGAAGCTTTCTTT.

The chain uses TRBV7-9 and TRBJ1-5, with 7 bases matching TRBD1. Looked up from germline, CDR1 is SEHNR and CDR2 is FQNEAQ (reference sequence). The CDR3 has 16 residues. J was trimmed by 2 bases and V by 1 base; bases with no gene match: 5. The CDR3 loop reads CASSLDQGGGNQPQHF. Written as DNA, the CDR3 is TGTGCCAGCAGCTTAGACCAGGGGGGTGGCAATCAGCCCCAGCATTTT. Looking up the rest from reference TRBV7-9 and TRBJ1-5 gives the full variable domain: DTGVSQNPRHKITKRGQNVTFRCDPISEHNRLYWYRQTLGQGPEFLTYFQNEAQLEKSRLLSDRFSAERPKGSFSTLEIQRTEQGDSAMYLCASSLDQGGGNQPQHFGDGTRLSIL.

The chain combines TRBV7-2 with TRBJ1-6; D unclear. CDR3 length equals 18 residues. Deletions cut 1 base from V and 1 base from J, with 14 bases between. Germline CDR1 and CDR2: SGHTA and FQGNSA. The CDR3 DNA is TGTGCCAGCAGCTTAGATAGACCTCGCAGGTCCTATAATTCACCCCTCCACTTT. As protein: CASSLDRPRRSYNSPLHF.

The chain uses TRBV30 and TRBJ2-3; TRBD2 matches 14 bases. CDR3 size: 15 residues. The V segment lost 2 bases and the J segment 4 bases; nucleotides outside the gene matches: 2. Germline CDR1 reads GTSNPN; CDR2 reads SVGIG (reference sequence). The CDR3 spells CAWSKGLAGADTQYF. The CDR3 region has the DNA TGTGCCTGGAGTAAGGGACTAGCGGGGGCAGATACGCAGTATTTT.

This clone was found a few times. The chain combines TRBV4-3 with TRBJ1-1, with D perhaps matching TRBD1 (5 bases). CDR1 is LGHNA and CDR2 is YSLEER in the germline V gene. The CDR3 spans 15 residues. V lost 1 base to trimming and J lost 10 bases, with 19 bases between them. The CDR3 DNA reads as TGCGCCAGCAGCCAAGTCTTGTCGGGGACGGAGGGAGCTTTCTTT. It is translated as CASSQVLSGTEGAFF.

A few counts support this clone. This chain joins TRBV27 and TRBJ1-5; TRBD1 is a possible D gene (5 bases). This CDR3 is 15 amino acids long. The V and J ends lost 1 base and 1 base respectively, with 8 bases between them. Per the germline V gene, CDR1 is MNHEY and CDR2 is SMNVEV (reference sequence). The CDR3 sequence is CASSLYGASNQPQHF. In DNA, the CDR3 is TGTGCCAGCAGTTTATATGGGGCCAGCAATCAGCCCCAGCATTTT.

V is TRBV6-6 and J is TRBJ2-5; 8 nucleotides agree with TRBD2. This CDR3 region has 15 residues. In germline, CDR1 is MNHNY, CDR2 SVGAGI (reference sequence). Trimming took 5 bases from V and 5 from J; bases not matched to a gene: 10. CDR3 amino acids: CASSRLIAGRETQYF. Written as DNA, the CDR3 is TGTGCCAGCAGTCGCCTCATAGCGGGGAGGGAGACCCAGTACTTC.

V gene TRBV5-1 combines with J gene TRBJ2-3, with D maybe TRBD2 (6 bases). Germline V gene sequence: CDR1 SGHRS, CDR2 YFSETQ. The germline V and J ends were trimmed by 3 bases and 1 base, with 9 bases remaining between them. The CDR3 has 14 amino acids. The CDR3 region is CASSSGLRTDTQYF. In DNA form, the CDR3 reads TGCGCCAGCAGCTCGGGACTTCGCACAGATACGCAGTATTTT.

This clone was picked up one time. The chain is built from TRBV5-1 and TRBJ2-7, with 8 nucleotides matching TRBD1. The CDR3 is made up of 14 amino acids. Germline loops: CDR1 SGHRS, CDR2 YFSETQ. V trimming: 4 bases; J trimming: 3 bases; junction bases outside the gene matches: 6. CDR3 DNA: TGCGCCAGCAGCCCCAGGACAGGGAACTACGAGCAGTACTTC. Protein product: CASSPRTGNYEQYF. Filled out from reference TRBV5-1 and TRBJ2-7, the complete variable domain reads KAGVTQTPRYLIKTRGQQVTLSCSPISGHRSVSWYQQTPGQGLQFLFEYFSETQRNKGNFPGRFSGRQFSNSRSEMNVSTLELGDSALYLCASSPRTGNYEQYFGPGTRLTVT.

The V call is TRBV5-4, the J call TRBJ1-6, with D possibly TRBD1 on 6 matching bases. Germline CDR1 is SGHNT and CDR2 is YYREEE (reference sequence). The length of the CDR3 is 15 residues. Trimming removed 4 bases at V and 9 bases at J, with 17 bases between. The CDR3 nucleotides read TGTGCCAGCAGCCCTCCCGGGACACAGGTTTCACCCCTCCACTTT. It codes for CASSPPGTQVSPLHF.

The V gene is TRBV2, the J gene TRBJ1-3; D is undetermined. Germline V CDR1 and CDR2: SNHLY, FYNNEI. V was pared by 9 bases and J by 8 bases, with 17 bases between. This CDR3 is built from 13 residues. CDR3 DNA sequence: TGTGCCAGTTCCGTATATCCCCGGGACACCATATATTTT. Translating it yields CASSVYPRDTIYF.

This chain uses TRBV27 with TRBJ2-7; 7 nucleotides align to TRBD1. The CDR3 totals 13 residues. J lost 2 bases, V lost 8 bases, and 6 bases had no gene match. Germline V CDR1 and CDR2: MNHEY, SMNVEV (reference sequence). The CDR3 region is CASGAGTAYEQYF. CDR3 bases: TGTGCCAGCGGTGCTGGGACAGCCTACGAGCAGTACTTC.

The gene calls are TRBV6-5 and TRBJ2-7, with TRBD1 matching 8 bases. Germline assignment: CDR1 MNHEY and CDR2 SVGAGI. Trimming cost V 4 bases and J 1 base; bases outside gene matches: 6. The CDR3 is made up of 15 amino acids. The CDR3 protein is CASSSTQGESYEQYF. The CDR3 DNA is TGTGCCAGCAGTTCTACACAGGGGGAATCCTACGAGCAGTACTTC.

V usage is TRBV2 and J usage is TRBJ2-7; 9 bases match TRBD1. The J segment lost 0 bases and the V segment lost 4 bases, leaving 7 bases of the junction unmatched. The CDR3 extends over 16 amino acids. Germline V gene data show CDR1 as SNHLY and CDR2 as FYNNEI. The DNA of the CDR3 is TGTGCCAGCAGTGGTACAGGGGGCCCAATCTCCTACGAGCAGTACTTC. Amino acid sequence: CASSGTGGPISYEQYF.

This clone has more than one count but fewer than ten. The chain couples TRBV19 to TRBJ1-1; weak D call: TRBD1 (6 bases). Trimming took 6 bases from V and 0 from J, leaving 17 bases between them. The CDR3 contains 16 residues. Per the germline V gene, CDR1 is LNHDA and CDR2 is SQIVND (reference sequence). CDR3 nucleotide sequence: TGTGCCAGTAGCATACCTCGACGACAGGTGAACACTGAAGCTTTCTTT. This gives the protein CASSIPRRQVNTEAFF.

The rearrangement links TRBV4-2 to TRBJ1-1; maybe TRBD1 (5 bases). The CDR3 totals 15 residues. Germline V gene lookup returns CDR1 LGHNA and CDR2 YNFKEQ. The V end lost 5 bases, the J end lost 5 bases, and 18 bases lay between the germline ends. The CDR3 reads CASSLARDLGTEAFF. DNA for the CDR3: TGTGCCAGCAGCTTGGCCCGGGACTTGGGGACTGAAGCTTTCTTT.

The chain recombines TRBV18 with TRBJ1-1, with D hard to call. The CDR3 is 14 amino acids. With 6 bases removed from V and 1 base from J, the gap between germline ends came to 12 bases. Germline CDR1 KGHSH, CDR2 LQKENI. This CDR3 is CASSLDITNTEAFF. CDR3 bases: TGTGCCAGCTCCCTCGACATAACGAACACTGAAGCTTTCTTT.

This clone was observed a few times. The chain couples TRBV6-5 to TRBJ2-7; 12 bases are a match to TRBD2. This CDR3 is built from 15 residues. J lost 2 bases, V lost 6 bases, and 5 bases had no gene match. From germline, CDR1 is MNHEY and CDR2 SVGAGI. CDR3 bases: TGTGCCAGCAGACCAGGACTAGCGGGAACCTACGAGCAGTACTTC. Amino acid sequence: CASRPGLAGTYEQYF.

The V call is TRBV13, the J call TRBJ1-2; a possible D gene is TRBD1 (6 bases). Germline values: CDR1 PRHDT, CDR2 FYEKMQ (reference sequence). This CDR3 has 15 residues. V was pared by 4 bases and J by 4 bases, with 16 bases between. CDR3 DNA sequence: TGTGCCAGCAGCTCCCACCCGGACAGATCCTATGGCTACACCTTC. It is translated as CASSSHPDRSYGYTF.

The chain is built from TRBV29-1 and TRBJ2-1; 9 nucleotides match TRBD1. The ends lost 6 bases at V and 10 bases at J; junction bases unmatched: 7. The CDR3 has 12 residues. Germline assignment: CDR1 SQVTM and CDR2 ANQGSEA. This chain's CDR3 is CSVSRDRVEQFF. The CDR3 bases are TGCAGCGTGTCCCGGGACAGGGTCGAGCAGTTCTTC.

The chain uses TRBV19 and TRBJ2-2; 9 positions agree with TRBD2. Per germline, CDR1 LNHDA and CDR2 SQIVND (reference sequence). The CDR3 is 16 residues long. Unmatched junction bases numbered 7, after V lost 3 bases and J lost 5 bases. This CDR3 is CASSIPAGGGTGELFF. The CDR3 DNA sequence: TGTGCCAGTAGTATCCCAGCGGGAGGAGGAACCGGGGAGCTGTTTTTT.

The rearrangement joins TRBV6-5 to TRBJ1-3; TRBD1 matches 7 bases. The CDR3 spans 16 residues. V lost 2 bases, J lost 5 bases, and 9 bases stayed unmatched. Germline V gene sequence: CDR1 MNHEY, CDR2 SVGAGI. CDR3 sequence: CASSYPQGVWRNTIYF. The CDR3 nucleotides read TGTGCCAGCAGTTACCCGCAGGGGGTTTGGAGAAACACCATATATTTT.

Regarding this clone: A read error may produce the germline difference seen at one junction end. V usage is TRBV7-7 and J usage is TRBJ1-2; 7 bases line up with TRBD1. Per the germline V gene, CDR1 is SSHAT and CDR2 is FNYEAQ (reference sequence). This CDR3 has 15 amino acids. CDR3: CASSRLGSTGDGYTF. The CDR3 nucleotides read TGTGCTAGCAGCCGCCTCGGGTCCACAGGGGATGGCTACACCTTC.

This clone has only a few counts. The genes are TRBV9 and TRBJ2-5, with TRBD2 as a possible D gene (6 bases). The CDR3 sequence is 15 residues long. Trimming took 0 bases from V and 2 from J, leaving 11 bases between them. Germline lookup yields CDR1 SGDLS and CDR2 YYNGEE. The CDR3 region is CASSVAGGEQETQYF. The CDR3 region has the DNA TGTGCCAGCAGCGTAGCCGGAGGGGAGCAAGAGACCCAGTACTTC.

The chain carries TRBV5-1 and TRBJ1-6; D unclear. CDR1 and CDR2 (germline): SGHRS, YFSETQ. The CDR3 runs to 15 residues. Deletions cut 0 bases from V and 6 bases from J, with 10 bases between. CDR3 amino acids: CASSLDLVSNSPLHF. For the CDR3, the DNA is TGCGCCAGCAGCTTGGACCTAGTATCTAATTCACCCCTCCACTTT.